Each of the 4 T cell receptor beta chains below was sequenced from the same sample in a study of shared clonotypes between healthy human individuals. The method was immunoSEQ multiplex PCR; TCRdb's version includes in-frame clones alone and lacks a portion of them. The repertoire holds 1.5 million to 1.9 million clones, with roughly 98% as singletons. The sample consisted of naive CD4+ T cells sorted from blood. Stated subset: CD45RA+ positively selected. These receptors were obtained from a man aged 25-40 years in good health.

V usage is TRBV7-2 and J usage is TRBJ2-1; D possibly corresponds to TRBD2 (5 bases). CDR3 length: 15 residues. Trimming left V 5 bases short and J 1 base short, with 12 bases between. The germline gives CDR1 SGHTA, CDR2 FQGNSA. In nucleotides, the CDR3 is TGTGCCAGCAGCACTTGGAGGACTTCCTACAATGAGCAGTTCTTC. Translated: CASSTWRTSYNEQFF.

This sequence joins TRBV9 and TRBJ2-3; no firm D call. Germline loops: CDR1 SGDLS, CDR2 YYNGEE. V was pared by 0 bases and J by 1 base, with 18 bases between. The CDR3 covers 18 residues. This CDR3 is CASSVAPSVRSGTDTQYF. The CDR3 region has the DNA TGTGCCAGCAGCGTAGCCCCTTCCGTGAGGTCTGGCACAGATACGCAGTATTTT.

This chain links TRBV18 with TRBJ1-1; D remains unclear. CDR1 and CDR2 from the germline V gene are KGHSH and LQKENI. The CDR3 has 16 amino acids. V gave up 2 bases and J gave up 4 bases, with 17 bases separating them. In nucleotides, the CDR3 is TGTGCCAGCTCACCAGCGGACCCCTTTGCGACCACTGAAGCTTTCTTT. Translated: CASSPADPFATTEAFF.

This chain uses TRBV18 with TRBJ2-2, with 8 bases identical to TRBD1. Germline values: CDR1 KGHSH, CDR2 LQKENI. With V trimmed by 7 bases and J by 5 bases, 12 bases remained unmatched. CDR3 length: 16 residues. CDR3 residues: CASFPSRQGITGELFF. CDR3 coding DNA: TGTGCCAGCTTCCCGAGTCGACAGGGGATAACCGGGGAGCTGTTTTTT.